The 23 T cell receptor beta chains reported below all come from one sample, sequenced in a study of identical twins (dated by TCRdb to the mid-2010s). The library was produced with 5' RACE. The sequencing machine was an Illumina HiSeq 2000. The public reads were reanalyzed by TCRdb: fastp trimming at Q25, MiXCR alignment, in-frame beta chains only. Each entry merges the rows of one CDR3 protein and shows their most common DNA and genes. The sample table shows some 96,000 distinct CDR3 sequences, and 5.9% are seen once. Roughly 12% of the sample comes from the top ten. The sample was memory T cells sorted from blood. The sample's cell subset or site label, in plain terms: CD45RO+ enriched T cells. Receptors originate from a woman aged 45-60 years in good health.

This clonotype was recorded a few times. The chain carries TRBV20-1 and TRBJ2-1; 11 positions match TRBD2. The CDR3 is 21 amino acids. With 3 bases clipped from V and 5 bases from J, the junction kept 24 bases outside the gene matches. The germline V gene has CDR1 DFQATT and CDR2 SNEGSKA (reference sequence). CDR3 sequence: CSASPPLGSGRAKVPNNEQFF. CDR3 bases: TGCAGTGCTAGTCCCCCCTTGGGTAGCGGGAGGGCCAAGGTCCCAAACAATGAGCAGTTCTTC.

This clonotype was recorded many times. The chain is built from TRBV7-6 and TRBJ2-1; maybe TRBD2 (6 bases). The V and J ends lost 2 bases and 10 bases respectively, with 12 bases between them. This CDR3 spans 13 amino acids. The germline V gene has CDR1 SGHVS and CDR2 FNYEAQ. The CDR3 protein is CASSLNGGREQFF. The CDR3 coding sequence is TGTGCCAGCAGCTTAAACGGGGGACGAGAGCAGTTCTTC.

The table lists this clonotype with many counts. The genes are TRBV20-1 and TRBJ2-2; D unclear. This CDR3 region has 14 residues. In germline, CDR1 is DFQATT, CDR2 SNEGSKA (reference sequence). The ends were cut back, 6 bases at V and 3 bases at J, with 14 bases in the middle. This CDR3 reads CSAERPGYTGELFF. In DNA form, the CDR3 reads TGCAGTGCAGAACGACCGGGTTACACCGGGGAGCTGTTTTTT.

This clonotype was observed at least ten times. This chain links TRBV20-1 with TRBJ2-5; 9 nucleotides agree with TRBD2. V lost 4 bases, J lost 1 base, and 4 bases stayed unmatched. This CDR3 has 14 residues. Germline V gives CDR1 DFQATT, CDR2 SNEGSKA (reference sequence). The chain's CDR3 is CSATGLASQETQYF. The DNA of the CDR3 is TGCAGTGCTACGGGACTAGCCTCCCAAGAGACCCAGTACTTC.

This clonotype was seen many times. The chain joins TRBV16 to TRBJ2-7, with D hard to call. The CDR3 contains 13 residues. The ends were cut back, 4 bases at V and 7 bases at J, with 14 bases in the middle. Germline V lookup: CDR1 KGHSY, CDR2 FQNENV. The CDR3 DNA is TGTGCCAGCAGCCCACAAGGATTCGGGGAGCAGTACGTC. Its translation: CASSPQGFGEQYV.

Many counts were recorded for this clonotype. The chain uses TRBV4-1 and TRBJ2-1, with 8 bases that match TRBD2. CDR1 is MGHRA, CDR2 YSYEKL, per germline. The ends lost 11 bases at V and 2 bases at J; junction bases unmatched: 11. CDR3 size: 15 residues. The CDR3 DNA is TGCGCCGGCGGGGGATTGACTAGCGCCTACAATGAGCAGTTCTTC. It specifies CAGGGLTSAYNEQFF.

J is TRBJ2-1 and V is TRBV6-6; tentatively, D is TRBD2 (5 bases). Per the germline V gene, CDR1 is MNHNY and CDR2 is SVGAGI (reference sequence). With 5 bases removed from V and 9 bases from J, the gap between germline ends came to 14 bases. CDR3 length: 13 residues. CDR3 amino acids: CASSTPVGSEQFF. The CDR3 bases are TGTGCCAGCAGTACCCCGGTTGGGAGTGAGCAGTTCTTC.

The sample holds a few counts of this clonotype. The V call is TRBV12-3 or TRBV12-4, the J call TRBJ2-1; D is uncertain. This CDR3 has 16 amino acids. Between the trimmed V and J ends, which lost 3 bases and 0 bases, there was a span of 12 bases. The CDR3 reads CASSLGSAYSYNEQFF. In nucleotides, the CDR3 is TGTGCCAGCAGTTTGGGGTCCGCGTACTCCTACAATGAGCAGTTCTTC.

This clonotype was detected ten times or more. This chain joins TRBV7-3 and TRBJ2-1; D is unclear. This CDR3 is built from 15 residues. CDR1 is SGHTA and CDR2 is FQGTGA in the germline V gene. V was pared by 3 bases and J by 7 bases, with 16 bases between. In DNA, the CDR3 is TGTGCCAGCAGCTTCTTAAGATCCCCATTAAATGAGCAGTTCTTC. Amino acids: CASSFLRSPLNEQFF.

V and J are TRBV27 and TRBJ2-7, with D perhaps matching TRBD1 or TRBD2 (5 bases each). Trimming cost V 4 bases and J 5 bases, with 15 bases left between them. The germline V gene has CDR1 MNHEY and CDR2 SMNVEV (reference sequence). The CDR3 has 14 amino acids. The CDR3 here is CASSYGAPGHEQYF. The CDR3 nucleotides read TGTGCCAGCAGTTACGGGGCCCCGGGCCACGAGCAGTACTTC.

This chain links TRBV15 with TRBJ1-5; no reliable D call. Deletions cut 1 base from V and 2 bases from J, with 6 bases between. This CDR3 contains 14 residues. CDR1 and CDR2 from the germline V gene are LNHNV and YYDKDF (reference sequence). CDR3 bases: TGTGCCACCAGCAGAGGTCTGGGCAATCAGCCCCAGCATTTT. This codes for CATSRGLGNQPQHF.

This clonotype was seen only a few times. The rearrangement links TRBV5-1 to TRBJ2-1; 12 bases align to TRBD1. CDR3 length equals 16 residues. Trimming at V came to 1 base and at J to 9 bases, leaving 8 bases not matched to a gene. In germline, CDR1 is SGHRS, CDR2 YFSETQ. The CDR3 coding sequence is TGCGCCAGCAGCTTGACCGGGACAGGGGGCTGGAGTGAGCAGTTCTTC. It translates to CASSLTGTGGWSEQFF.

This clonotype has more than one count but fewer than ten. The V call is TRBV5-1, the J call TRBJ2-1; the match to TRBD2 covers 14 bases. Germline V gene sequence: CDR1 SGHRS, CDR2 YFSETQ. This CDR3 is 17 amino acids long. V shed 3 bases and J 10 bases; nucleotides not matched to a gene: 12. For the CDR3, the DNA is TGCGCCAGCAGCTCCACCGGGACTAGCGGGAGAAGGGGGGAGCAGTTCTTC. It is translated as CASSSTGTSGRRGEQFF.

This clonotype appeared many times. CDR3 loop: CASSAGAKGRKNTGELFF. CDR3 DNA sequence: TGTGCCAGCAGCGCGGGTGCTAAGGGGCGGAAAAACACCGGGGAGCTGTTTTTT. The chain is built from TRBV11-2 and TRBJ2-2; tentatively, D is TRBD1 or TRBD2 (5 bases each). V was pared by 5 bases and J by 2 bases, with 21 bases between. The V gene's germline CDR1 is SGHAT and CDR2 FQNNGV. CDR3 length: 18 amino acids.

The sample holds many counts of this clonotype. The CDR3, as DNA: TGTGCCAGCACCCTCTCCGGAGCCAAAGGAAATTCACCCCTCCACTTT. It specifies CASTLSGAKGNSPLHF. V gene TRBV7-9 combines with J gene TRBJ1-6; D is unclear. Per germline, CDR1 SEHNR and CDR2 FQNEAQ (reference sequence). The CDR3 is 16 amino acids. V was clipped by 7 bases and J by 7 bases, with 20 bases between them.

This clonotype has at least ten counts. The V call is TRBV12-3 or TRBV12-4, the J call TRBJ1-3; D gene ambiguous. The CDR3 contains 16 residues. Trimming removed 2 bases at V and 0 bases at J, with 11 bases between. CDR3 protein: CASSLRNPSSGNTIYF. In nucleotides, the CDR3 is TGTGCCAGCAGTTTAAGGAATCCGAGCTCTGGAAACACCATATATTTT.

In its sample, this clonotype was seen many times. V usage is TRBV11-2 and J usage is TRBJ2-1; perhaps TRBD1 as D (5 bases). Deletions cut 1 base from V and 9 bases from J, with 13 bases between. The CDR3 is 14 residues long. In germline, CDR1 is SGHAT, CDR2 FQNNGV. The CDR3 bases are TGTGCCAGCAGCTTAGCAGGGTCTAAGATTGAGCAGTTCTTC. It specifies CASSLAGSKIEQFF.

This clonotype showed up many times. V usage is TRBV20-1 and J usage is TRBJ2-1, with 13 bases that match TRBD2. Germline CDR1 is DFQATT and CDR2 is SNEGSKA (reference sequence). Trimming cost V 0 bases and J 11 bases; bases outside gene matches: 7. This CDR3 contains 15 residues. CDR3: CSARDRQGLAGKQFF. For the CDR3, the DNA is TGCAGTGCTAGAGATCGGCAGGGACTAGCGGGAAAGCAGTTCTTC.

The chain couples TRBV5-1 to TRBJ1-4; D is ambiguous. Germline CDR1 and CDR2: SGHRS and YFSETQ. CDR3 length: 14 residues. V was clipped by 0 bases and J by 7 bases, with 10 bases between them. The CDR3 DNA is TGCGCCAGCAGCTTGGCCGAAGGATTTGAAAAACTGTTTTTT. Encoded protein: CASSLAEGFEKLFF.

The chain is built from TRBV7-2 and TRBJ2-3; D ambiguous. Germline CDR1 SGHTA, CDR2 FQGNSA. CDR3 length: 14 amino acids. The ends were cut back, 5 bases at V and 1 base at J, with 10 bases in the middle. The CDR3 coding sequence is TGTGCCAGCAGCCGACCCCCCCGCACAGATACGCAGTATTTT. Its protein product is CASSRPPRTDTQYF. Full variable domain (remainder filled in from reference TRBV7-2 and TRBJ2-3): GAGVSQSPSNKVTEKGKDVELRCDPISGHTALYWYRQSLGQGLEFLIYFQGNSAPDKSGLPSDRFSAERTGGSVSTLTIQRTQQEDSAVYLCASSRPPRTDTQYFGPGTRLTVL.

This clonotype has ten or more counts. The chain couples TRBV28 to TRBJ1-6; D ambiguous. Germline V gene sequence: CDR1 MDHEN, CDR2 SYDVKM. Deletions cut 6 bases from V and 7 bases from J, with 16 bases between. CDR3 length: 15 residues. The CDR3 loop reads CASSTGPIANSPLHF. The CDR3 nucleotides are TGTGCCAGCAGCACCGGGCCCATCGCGAATTCACCCCTCCACTTT.

The CDR3 nucleotides are TGTGCCAGCAGCTTACAGGGAAATCTCCCTCAGCCCCAGCATTTT. This encodes CASSLQGNLPQPQHF. The chain joins TRBV7-2 to TRBJ1-5; D may be TRBD1 (5 bases). V gave up 2 bases and J gave up 6 bases, with 14 bases separating them. The CDR3 contains 15 residues. Germline CDR1 and CDR2: SGHTA and FQGNSA.

This chain links TRBV20-1 with TRBJ2-3, with D uncertain. V was clipped by 3 bases and J by 5 bases, with 6 bases between them. The CDR3 consists of 11 residues. Germline V gene lookup returns CDR1 DFQATT and CDR2 SNEGSKA (reference sequence). The CDR3 here is CSARLGDTQYF. The CDR3 DNA sequence: TGCAGTGCTAGGCTCGGAGATACGCAGTATTTT.